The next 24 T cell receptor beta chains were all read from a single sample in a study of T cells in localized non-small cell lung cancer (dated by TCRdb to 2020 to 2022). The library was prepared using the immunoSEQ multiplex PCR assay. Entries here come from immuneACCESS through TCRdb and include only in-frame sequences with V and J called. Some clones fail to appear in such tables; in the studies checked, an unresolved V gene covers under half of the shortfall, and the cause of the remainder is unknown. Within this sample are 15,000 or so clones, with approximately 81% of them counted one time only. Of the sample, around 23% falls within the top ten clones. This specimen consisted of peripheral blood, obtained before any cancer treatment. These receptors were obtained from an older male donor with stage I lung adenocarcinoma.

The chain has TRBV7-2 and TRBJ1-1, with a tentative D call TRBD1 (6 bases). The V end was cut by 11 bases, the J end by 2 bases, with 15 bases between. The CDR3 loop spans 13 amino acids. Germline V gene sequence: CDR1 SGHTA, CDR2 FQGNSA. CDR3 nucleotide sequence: TGTGCCGCAAGGGGGAGGGCCAACACTGAAGCTTTCTTT. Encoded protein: CAARGRANTEAFF.

CDR3 in amino acids: CASSQSGSVSYEQYF. The CDR3 DNA reads TGCGCCAGCAGTCAATCCGGCAGCGTTTCCTACGAGCAGTACTTC. The chain uses TRBV23-1 and TRBJ2-7; D not certain. Being an ORF, TRBV23-1 has a function that is uncertain. V was shortened by 0 bases and J by 1 base, with 10 bases between the two germline ends. The CDR3 loop spans 15 amino acids.

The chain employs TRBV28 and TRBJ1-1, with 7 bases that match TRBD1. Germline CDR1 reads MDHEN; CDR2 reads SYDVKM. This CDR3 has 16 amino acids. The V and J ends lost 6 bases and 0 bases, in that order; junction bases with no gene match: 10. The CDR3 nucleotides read TGTGCCAGCAGGCCCCAACAGGGGCTAATGAACACTGAAGCTTTCTTT. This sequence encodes CASRPQQGLMNTEAFF.

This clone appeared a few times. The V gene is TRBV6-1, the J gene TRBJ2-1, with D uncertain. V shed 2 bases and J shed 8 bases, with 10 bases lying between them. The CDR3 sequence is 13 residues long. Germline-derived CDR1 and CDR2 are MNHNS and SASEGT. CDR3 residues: CASSEKGWDEQFF. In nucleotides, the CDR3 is TGTGCCAGCAGTGAAAAGGGATGGGATGAGCAGTTCTTC.

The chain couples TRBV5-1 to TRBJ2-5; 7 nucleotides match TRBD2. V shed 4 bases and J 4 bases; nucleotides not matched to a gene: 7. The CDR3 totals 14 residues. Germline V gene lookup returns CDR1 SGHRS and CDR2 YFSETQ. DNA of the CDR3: TGCGCCAGCAGCACCGCTAGCGGTGGAGAGACCCAGTACTTC. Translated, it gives CASSTASGGETQYF.

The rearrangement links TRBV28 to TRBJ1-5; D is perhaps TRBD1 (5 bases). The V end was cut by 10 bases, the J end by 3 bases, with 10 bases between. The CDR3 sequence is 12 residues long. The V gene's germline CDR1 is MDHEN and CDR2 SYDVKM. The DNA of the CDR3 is TGTGCCATGCAGGGAATCAATCAGCCCCAGCATTTT. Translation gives CAMQGINQPQHF. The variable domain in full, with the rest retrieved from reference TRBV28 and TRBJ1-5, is DVKVTQSSRYLVKRTGEKVFLECVQDMDHENMFWYRQDPGLGLRLIYFSYDVKMKEKGDIPEGYSVSREKKERFSLILESASTNQTSMYLCAMQGINQPQHFGDGTRLSIL.

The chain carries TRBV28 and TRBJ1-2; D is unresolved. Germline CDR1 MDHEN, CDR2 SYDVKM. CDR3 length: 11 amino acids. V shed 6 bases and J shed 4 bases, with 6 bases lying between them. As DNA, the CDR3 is TGTGCCAGCAGACTAGGCTATGGCTACACCTTC. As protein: CASRLGYGYTF.

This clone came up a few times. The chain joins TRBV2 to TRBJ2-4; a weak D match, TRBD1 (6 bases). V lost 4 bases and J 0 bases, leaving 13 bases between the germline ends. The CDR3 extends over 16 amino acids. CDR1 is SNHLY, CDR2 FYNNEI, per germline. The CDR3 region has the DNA TGTGCCAGCAGTGCCCAGAGGGGGATAGCCAAAAACATTCAGTACTTC. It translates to CASSAQRGIAKNIQYF.

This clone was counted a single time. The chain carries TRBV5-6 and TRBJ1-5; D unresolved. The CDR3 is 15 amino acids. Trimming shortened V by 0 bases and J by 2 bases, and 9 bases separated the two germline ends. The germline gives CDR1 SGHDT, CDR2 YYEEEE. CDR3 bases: TGTGCCAGCAGCTTGGCCGGAAGGGGCAATCAGCCCCAGCATTTT. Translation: CASSLAGRGNQPQHF.

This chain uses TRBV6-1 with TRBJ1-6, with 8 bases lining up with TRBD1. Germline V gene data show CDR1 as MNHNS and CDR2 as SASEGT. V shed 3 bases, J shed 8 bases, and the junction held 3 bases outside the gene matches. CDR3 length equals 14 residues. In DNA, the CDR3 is TGTGCCAGCAGTGAGGGACAGGTTTATTCACCCCTCCACTTT. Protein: CASSEGQVYSPLHF.

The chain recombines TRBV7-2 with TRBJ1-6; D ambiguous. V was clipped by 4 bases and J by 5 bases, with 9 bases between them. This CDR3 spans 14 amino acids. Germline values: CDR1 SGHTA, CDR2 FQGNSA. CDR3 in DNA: TGTGCCAGCAGCTCGGGGTCGGATAATTCACCCCTCCACTTT. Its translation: CASSSGSDNSPLHF.

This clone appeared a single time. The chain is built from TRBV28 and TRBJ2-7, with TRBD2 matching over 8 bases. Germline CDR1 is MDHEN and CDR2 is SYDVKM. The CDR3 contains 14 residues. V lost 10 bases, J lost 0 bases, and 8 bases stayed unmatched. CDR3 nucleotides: TGTGCCACCACCCGGGGGGGCAGCTCCTACGAGCAGTACTTC. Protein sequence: CATTRGGSSYEQYF.

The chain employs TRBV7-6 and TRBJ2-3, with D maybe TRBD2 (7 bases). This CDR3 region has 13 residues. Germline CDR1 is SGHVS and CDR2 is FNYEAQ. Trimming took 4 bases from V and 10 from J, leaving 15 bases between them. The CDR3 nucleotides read TGTGCCAGCAGCTCCGGGGGGCCCTATTCGCAGTATTTT. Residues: CASSSGGPYSQYF.

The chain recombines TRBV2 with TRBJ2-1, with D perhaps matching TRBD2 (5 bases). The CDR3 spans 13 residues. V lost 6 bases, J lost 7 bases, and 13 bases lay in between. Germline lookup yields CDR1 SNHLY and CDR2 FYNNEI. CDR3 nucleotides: TGTGCCAGCAGCCCTGACTATTTAAATGAGCAGTTCTTC. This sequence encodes CASSPDYLNEQFF.

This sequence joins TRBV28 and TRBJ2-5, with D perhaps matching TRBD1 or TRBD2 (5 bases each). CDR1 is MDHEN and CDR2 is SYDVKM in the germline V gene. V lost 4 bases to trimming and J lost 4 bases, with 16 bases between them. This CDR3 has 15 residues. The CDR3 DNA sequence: TGTGCCAGCAGTTGGTCGGGGCCCGAGCCAGAGACCCAGTACTTC. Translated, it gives CASSWSGPEPETQYF.

The CDR3, as DNA: TGTGCCACCCCGAGAAGCGGGAGAAGAACGGAATGCGAGCAGTACTTC. Amino acids: CATPRSGRRTECEQYF. V gene TRBV27 combines with J gene TRBJ2-7; TRBD2 aligns across 8 bases. With 10 bases clipped from V and 6 bases from J, the junction kept 20 bases outside the gene matches. CDR3 length equals 16 residues. Germline V gives CDR1 MNHEY, CDR2 SMNVEV (reference sequence).

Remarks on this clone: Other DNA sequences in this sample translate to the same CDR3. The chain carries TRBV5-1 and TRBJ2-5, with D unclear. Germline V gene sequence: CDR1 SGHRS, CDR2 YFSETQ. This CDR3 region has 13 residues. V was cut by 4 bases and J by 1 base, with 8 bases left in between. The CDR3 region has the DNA TGCGCCAGCAGCCCGACTGTCCAAGAGACCCAGTACTTC. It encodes CASSPTVQETQYF.

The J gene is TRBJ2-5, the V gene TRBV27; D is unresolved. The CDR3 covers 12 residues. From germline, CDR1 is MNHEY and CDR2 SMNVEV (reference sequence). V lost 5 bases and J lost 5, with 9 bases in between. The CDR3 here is CASSLTGETQYF. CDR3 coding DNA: TGTGCCAGCAGTCTTACGGGTGAGACCCAGTACTTC.

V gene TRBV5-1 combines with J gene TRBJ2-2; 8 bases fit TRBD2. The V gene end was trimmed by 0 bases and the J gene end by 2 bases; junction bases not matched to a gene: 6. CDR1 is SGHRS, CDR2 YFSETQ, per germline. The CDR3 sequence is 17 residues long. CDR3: CASSLDSGGANTGELFF. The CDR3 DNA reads TGCGCCAGCAGCTTGGACAGCGGGGGCGCCAACACCGGGGAGCTGTTTTTT. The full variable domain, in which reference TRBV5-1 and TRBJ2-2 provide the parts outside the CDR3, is KAGVTQTPRYLIKTRGQQVTLSCSPISGHRSVSWYQQTPGQGLQFLFEYFSETQRNKGNFPGRFSGRQFSNSRSEMNVSTLELGDSALYLCASSLDSGGANTGELFFGEGSRLTVL.

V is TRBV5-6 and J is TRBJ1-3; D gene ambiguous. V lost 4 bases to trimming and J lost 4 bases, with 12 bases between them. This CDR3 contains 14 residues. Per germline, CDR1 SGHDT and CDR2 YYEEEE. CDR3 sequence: CASSRGRTGNTIYF. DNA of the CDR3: TGTGCCAGCAGCCGAGGACGGACCGGAAACACCATATATTTT.

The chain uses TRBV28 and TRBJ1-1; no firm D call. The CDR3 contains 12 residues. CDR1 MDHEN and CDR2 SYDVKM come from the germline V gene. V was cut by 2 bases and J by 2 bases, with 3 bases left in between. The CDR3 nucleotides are TGTGCCAGCAGTTTAATAAACACTGAAGCTTTCTTT. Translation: CASSLINTEAFF.

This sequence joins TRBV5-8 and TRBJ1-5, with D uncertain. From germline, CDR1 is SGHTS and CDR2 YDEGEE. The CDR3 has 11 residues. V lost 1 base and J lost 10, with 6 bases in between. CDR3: CASSLYGPQHF. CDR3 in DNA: TGTGCCAGCAGCTTGTACGGTCCCCAGCATTTT. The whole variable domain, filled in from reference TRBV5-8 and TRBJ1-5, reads EAGVTQSPTHLIKTRGQQATLRCSPISGHTSVYWYQQALGLGLQFLLWYDEGEERNRGNFPPRFSGRQFPNYSSELNVNALELEDSALYLCASSLYGPQHFGDGTRLSIL.

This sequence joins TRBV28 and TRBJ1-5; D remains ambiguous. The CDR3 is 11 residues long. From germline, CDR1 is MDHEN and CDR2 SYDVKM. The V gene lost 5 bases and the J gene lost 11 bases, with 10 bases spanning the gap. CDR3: CASSTILAQHF. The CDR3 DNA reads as TGTGCCAGCAGTACCATCCTTGCCCAGCATTTT. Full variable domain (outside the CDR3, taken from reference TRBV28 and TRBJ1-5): DVKVTQSSRYLVKRTGEKVFLECVQDMDHENMFWYRQDPGLGLRLIYFSYDVKMKEKGDIPEGYSVSREKKERFSLILESASTNQTSMYLCASSTILAQHFGDGTRLSIL.

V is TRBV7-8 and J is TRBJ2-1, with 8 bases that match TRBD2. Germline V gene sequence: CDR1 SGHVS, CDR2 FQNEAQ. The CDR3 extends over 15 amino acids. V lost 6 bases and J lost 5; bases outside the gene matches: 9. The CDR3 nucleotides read TGTGCCAGCAGTTTCACTAGCGGACTAAACAATGAGCAGTTCTTC. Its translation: CASSFTSGLNNEQFF.